This TCR beta chain was documented in a study of graft-versus-host responses after intestinal transplantation. At the level of the study: The transplants performed in recipients were multivisceral, liver-intestinal, or isolated intestinal. Study results and limitations: Some patients had graft-donor T cell macrochimerism, and their allografts showed high graft-versus-host to host-versus-graft clonal ratios. GvH clones turned up in recipient marrow; some had shown up first in ileum or blood.

Assay: immunoSEQ multiplex PCR; the TCRdb copy retains only in-frame clones and omits some. This table holds approximately 90,000 clones, 85% to 95% found once. Germline CDR1 is MGHRA and CDR2 is YSYEKL. With 1 base clipped from V and 2 bases from J, the junction kept 7 bases outside the gene matches. CDR3 length equals 18 residues. As concerns this clone: Its target is not known.

The sequenced sample was unstimulated CD8+ T cells sorted from spleen or lymph node cells, obtained before intestinal transplant. The chain has TRBV4-1 and TRBJ1-3, with TRBD1 identical over 11 bases. The clonotype comes from a human donor who received an intestinal transplant. CDR3 region: CASSQAGGQGVTGNTIYF. The DNA of the CDR3 is TGCGCCAGCAGCCAAGCCGGGGGACAGGGGGTAACTGGAAACACCATATATTTT.